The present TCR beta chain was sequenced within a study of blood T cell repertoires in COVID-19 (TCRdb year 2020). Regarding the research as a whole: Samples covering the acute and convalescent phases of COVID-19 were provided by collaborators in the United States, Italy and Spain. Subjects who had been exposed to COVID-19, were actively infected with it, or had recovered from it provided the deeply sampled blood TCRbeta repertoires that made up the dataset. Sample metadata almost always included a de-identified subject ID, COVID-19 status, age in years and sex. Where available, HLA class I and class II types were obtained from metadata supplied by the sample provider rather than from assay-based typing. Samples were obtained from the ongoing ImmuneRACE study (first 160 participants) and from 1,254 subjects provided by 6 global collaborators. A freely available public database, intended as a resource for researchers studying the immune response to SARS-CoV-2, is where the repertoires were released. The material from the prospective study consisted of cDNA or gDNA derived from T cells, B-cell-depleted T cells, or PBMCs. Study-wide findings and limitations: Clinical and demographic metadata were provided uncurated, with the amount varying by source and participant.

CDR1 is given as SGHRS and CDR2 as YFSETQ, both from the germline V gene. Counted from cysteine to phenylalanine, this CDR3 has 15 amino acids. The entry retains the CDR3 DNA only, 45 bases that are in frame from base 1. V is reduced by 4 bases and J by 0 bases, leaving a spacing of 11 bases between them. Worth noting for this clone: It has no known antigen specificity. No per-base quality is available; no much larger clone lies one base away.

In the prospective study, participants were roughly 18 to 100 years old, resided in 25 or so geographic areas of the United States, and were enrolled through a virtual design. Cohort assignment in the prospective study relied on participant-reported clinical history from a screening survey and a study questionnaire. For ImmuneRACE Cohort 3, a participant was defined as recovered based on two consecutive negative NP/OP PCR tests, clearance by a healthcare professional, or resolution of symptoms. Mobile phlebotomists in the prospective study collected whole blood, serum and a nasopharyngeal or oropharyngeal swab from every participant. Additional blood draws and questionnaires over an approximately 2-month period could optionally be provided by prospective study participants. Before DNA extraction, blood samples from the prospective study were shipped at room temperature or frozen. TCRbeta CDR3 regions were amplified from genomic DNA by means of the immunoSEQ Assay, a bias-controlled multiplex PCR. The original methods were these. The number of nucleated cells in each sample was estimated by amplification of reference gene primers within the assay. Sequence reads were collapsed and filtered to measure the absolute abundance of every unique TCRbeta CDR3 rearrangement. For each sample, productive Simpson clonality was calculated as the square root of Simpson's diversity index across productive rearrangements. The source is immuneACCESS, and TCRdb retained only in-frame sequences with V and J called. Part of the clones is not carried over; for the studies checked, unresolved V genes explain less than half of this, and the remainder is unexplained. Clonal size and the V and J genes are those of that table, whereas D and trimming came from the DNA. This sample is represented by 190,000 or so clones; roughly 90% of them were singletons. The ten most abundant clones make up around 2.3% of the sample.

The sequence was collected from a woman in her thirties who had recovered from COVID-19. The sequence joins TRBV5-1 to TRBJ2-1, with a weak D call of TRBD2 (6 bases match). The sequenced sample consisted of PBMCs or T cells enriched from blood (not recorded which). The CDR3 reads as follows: CASSRDLSSYNEQFF. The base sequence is TGCGCCAGCAGCAGGGACTTGAGCTCCTACAATGAGCAGTTCTTC.